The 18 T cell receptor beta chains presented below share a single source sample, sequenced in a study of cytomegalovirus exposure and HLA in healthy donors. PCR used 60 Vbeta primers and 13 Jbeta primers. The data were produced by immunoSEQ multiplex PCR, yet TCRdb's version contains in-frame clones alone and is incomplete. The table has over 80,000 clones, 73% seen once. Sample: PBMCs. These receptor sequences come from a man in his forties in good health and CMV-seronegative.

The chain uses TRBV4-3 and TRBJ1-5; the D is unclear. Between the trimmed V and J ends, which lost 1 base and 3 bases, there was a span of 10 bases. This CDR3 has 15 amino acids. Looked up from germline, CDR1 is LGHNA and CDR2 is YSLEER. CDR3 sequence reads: CASSQVHTFNQPQHF. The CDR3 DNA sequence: TGCGCCAGCAGCCAAGTTCACACCTTCAATCAGCCCCAGCATTTT.

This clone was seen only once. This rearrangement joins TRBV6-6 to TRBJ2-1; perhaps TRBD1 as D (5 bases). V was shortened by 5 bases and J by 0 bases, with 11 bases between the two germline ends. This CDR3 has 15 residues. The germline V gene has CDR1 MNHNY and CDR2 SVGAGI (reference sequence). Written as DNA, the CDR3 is TGTGCCAGCAGTGCCCAAGGGGTCTCCTACAATGAGCAGTTCTTC. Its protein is CASSAQGVSYNEQFF.

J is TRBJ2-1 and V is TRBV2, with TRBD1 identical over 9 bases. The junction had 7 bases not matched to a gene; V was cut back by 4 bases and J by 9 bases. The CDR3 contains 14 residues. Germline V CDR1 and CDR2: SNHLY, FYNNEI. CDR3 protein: CASSATGGEGEQFF. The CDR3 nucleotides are TGTGCCAGCAGTGCAACAGGGGGCGAGGGTGAGCAGTTCTTC.

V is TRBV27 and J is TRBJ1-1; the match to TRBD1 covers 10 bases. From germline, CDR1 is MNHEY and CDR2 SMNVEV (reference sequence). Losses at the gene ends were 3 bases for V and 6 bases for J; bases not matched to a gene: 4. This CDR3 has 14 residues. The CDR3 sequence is CASSLTGGSPEAFF. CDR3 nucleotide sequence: TGTGCCAGCAGTTTGACAGGGGGCTCACCTGAAGCTTTCTTT.

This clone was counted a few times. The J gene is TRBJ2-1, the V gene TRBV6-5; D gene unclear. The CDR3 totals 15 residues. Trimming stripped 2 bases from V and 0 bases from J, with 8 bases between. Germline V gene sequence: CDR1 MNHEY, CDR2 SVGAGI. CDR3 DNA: TGTGCCAGCAGTTACCGACTGGACTCCTACAATGAGCAGTTCTTC. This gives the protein CASSYRLDSYNEQFF.

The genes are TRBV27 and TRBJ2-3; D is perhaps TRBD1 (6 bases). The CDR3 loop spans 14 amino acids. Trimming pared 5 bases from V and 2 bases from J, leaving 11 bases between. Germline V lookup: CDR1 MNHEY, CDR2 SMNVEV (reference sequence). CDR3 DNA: TGTGCCAGCAGTCCCTGGGACAACACAGATACGCAGTATTTT. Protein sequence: CASSPWDNTDTQYF.

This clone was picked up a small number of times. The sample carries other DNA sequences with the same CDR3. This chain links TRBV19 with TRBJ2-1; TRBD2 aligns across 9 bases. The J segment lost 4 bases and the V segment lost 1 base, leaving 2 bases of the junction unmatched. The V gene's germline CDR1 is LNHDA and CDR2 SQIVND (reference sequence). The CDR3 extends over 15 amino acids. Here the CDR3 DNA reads TGTGCCAGTAGTATAGCCAGCGGGGGGTACAATGAGCAGTTCTTC. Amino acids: CASSIASGGYNEQFF. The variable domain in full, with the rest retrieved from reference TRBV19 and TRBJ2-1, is DGGITQSPKYLFRKEGQNVTLSCEQNLNHDAMYWYRQDPGQGLRLIYYSQIVNDFQKGDIAEGYSVSREKKESFPLTVTSAQKNPTAFYLCASSIASGGYNEQFFGPGTRLTVL.

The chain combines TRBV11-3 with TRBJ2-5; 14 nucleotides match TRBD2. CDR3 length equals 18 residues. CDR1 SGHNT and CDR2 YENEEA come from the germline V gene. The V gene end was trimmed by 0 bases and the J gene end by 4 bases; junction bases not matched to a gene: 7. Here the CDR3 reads CASSLDKLGTSGGETQYF. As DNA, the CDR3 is TGTGCCAGCAGCTTAGATAAGCTTGGGACTAGCGGGGGAGAGACCCAGTACTTC.

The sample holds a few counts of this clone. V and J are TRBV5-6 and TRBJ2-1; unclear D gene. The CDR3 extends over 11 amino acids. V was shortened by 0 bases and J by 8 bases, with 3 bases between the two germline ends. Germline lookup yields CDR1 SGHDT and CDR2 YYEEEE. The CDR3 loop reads CASSLVDEQFF. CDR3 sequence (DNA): TGTGCCAGCAGCTTGGTCGATGAGCAGTTCTTC. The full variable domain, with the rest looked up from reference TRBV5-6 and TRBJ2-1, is DAGVTQSPTHLIKTRGQQVTLRCSPKSGHDTVSWYQQALGQGPQFIFQYYEEEERQRGNFPDRFSGHQFPNYSSELNVNALLLGDSALYLCASSLVDEQFFGPGTRLTVL.

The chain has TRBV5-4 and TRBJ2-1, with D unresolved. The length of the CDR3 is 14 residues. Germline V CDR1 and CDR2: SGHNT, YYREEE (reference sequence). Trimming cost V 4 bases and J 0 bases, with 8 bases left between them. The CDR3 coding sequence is TGTGCCAGCAGCCATGATAGCTCCTACAATGAGCAGTTCTTC. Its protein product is CASSHDSSYNEQFF. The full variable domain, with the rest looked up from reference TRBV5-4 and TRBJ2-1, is ETGVTQSPTHLIKTRGQQVTLRCSSQSGHNTVSWYQQALGQGPQFIFQYYREEENGRGNFPPRFSGLQFPNYSSELNVNALELDDSALYLCASSHDSSYNEQFFGPGTRLTVL.

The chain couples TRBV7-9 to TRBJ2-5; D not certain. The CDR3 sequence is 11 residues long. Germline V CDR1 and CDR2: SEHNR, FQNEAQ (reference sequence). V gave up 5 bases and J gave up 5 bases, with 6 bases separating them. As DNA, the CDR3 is TGTGCCAGCAGCCACGGGGAGACCCAGTACTTC. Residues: CASSHGETQYF.

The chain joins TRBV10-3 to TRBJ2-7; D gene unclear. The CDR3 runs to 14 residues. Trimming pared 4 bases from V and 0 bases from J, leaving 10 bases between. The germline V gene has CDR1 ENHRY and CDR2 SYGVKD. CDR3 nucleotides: TGTGCCATCAGTGTTCAGAAAAGCTCCTACGAGCAGTACTTC. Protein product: CAISVQKSSYEQYF.

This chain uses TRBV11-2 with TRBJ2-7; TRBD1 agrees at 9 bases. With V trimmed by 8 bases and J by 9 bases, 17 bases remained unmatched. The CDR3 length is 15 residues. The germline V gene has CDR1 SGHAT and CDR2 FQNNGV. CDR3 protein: CASRPWGTGPGGQYF. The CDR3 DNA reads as TGTGCCAGCCGCCCATGGGGGACAGGGCCCGGAGGGCAGTACTTC.

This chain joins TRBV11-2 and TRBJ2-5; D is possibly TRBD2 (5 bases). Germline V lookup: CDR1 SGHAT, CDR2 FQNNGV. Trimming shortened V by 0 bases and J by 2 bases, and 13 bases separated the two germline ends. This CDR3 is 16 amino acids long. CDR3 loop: CASSLDGGLLQETQYF. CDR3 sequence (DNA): TGTGCCAGCAGCTTAGATGGAGGACTTTTACAAGAGACCCAGTACTTC.

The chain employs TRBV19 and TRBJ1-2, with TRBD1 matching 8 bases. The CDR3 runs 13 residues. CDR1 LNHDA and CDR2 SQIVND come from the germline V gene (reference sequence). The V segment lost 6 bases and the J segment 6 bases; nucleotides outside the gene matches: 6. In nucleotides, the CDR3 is TGTGCCAGTAGGCCGACAGGGGACCATGGCTACACCTTC. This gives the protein CASRPTGDHGYTF.

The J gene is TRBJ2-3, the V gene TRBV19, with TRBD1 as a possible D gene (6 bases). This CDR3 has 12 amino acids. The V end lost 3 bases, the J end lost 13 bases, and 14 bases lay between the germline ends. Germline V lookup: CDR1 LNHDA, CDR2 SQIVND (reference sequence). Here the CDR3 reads CASSIGTFQKYF. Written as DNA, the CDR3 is TGTGCCAGTAGTATCGGGACATTCCAGAAGTATTTT. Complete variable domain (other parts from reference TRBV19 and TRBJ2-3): DGGITQSPKYLFRKEGQNVTLSCEQNLNHDAMYWYRQDPGQGLRLIYYSQIVNDFQKGDIAEGYSVSREKKESFPLTVTSAQKNPTAFYLCASSIGTFQKYFGPGTRLTVL.

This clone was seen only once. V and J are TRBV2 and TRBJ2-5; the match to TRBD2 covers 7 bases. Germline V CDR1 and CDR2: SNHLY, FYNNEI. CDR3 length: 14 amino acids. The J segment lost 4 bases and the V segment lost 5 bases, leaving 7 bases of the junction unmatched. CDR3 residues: CASSYTTSLETQYF. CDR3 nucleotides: TGTGCCAGCAGTTATACGACTAGCCTAGAGACCCAGTACTTC. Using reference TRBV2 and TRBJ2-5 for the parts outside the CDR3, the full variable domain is EPEVTQTPSHQVTQMGQEVILRCVPISNHLYFYWYRQILGQKVEFLVSFYNNEISEKSEIFDDQFSVERPDGSNFTLKIRSTKLEDSAMYFCASSYTTSLETQYFGPGTRLLVL.

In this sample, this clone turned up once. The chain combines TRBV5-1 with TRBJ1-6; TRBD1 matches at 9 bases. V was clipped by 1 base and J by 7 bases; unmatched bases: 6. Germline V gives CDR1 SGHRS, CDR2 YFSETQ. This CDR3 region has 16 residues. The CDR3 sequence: CASSLFSGQGNSPLHF. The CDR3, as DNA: TGCGCCAGCAGCTTGTTTTCAGGACAGGGGAATTCACCCCTCCACTTT.